Each of the 9 T cell receptor beta chains below was sequenced from the same sample in a study of cytomegalovirus exposure and HLA in healthy donors. The PCR contained 60 Vbeta and 13 Jbeta primers. Assay used: immunoSEQ multiplex PCR; TCRdb lists only in-frame clones, some missing. The data show some 93,000 clones, over 8% seen once. The sequencing input was PBMCs. These receptors were taken from a man aged 50 to 60 in good health and CMV-seropositive.

The V and J genes are TRBV15 and TRBJ1-1, with TRBD1 as a possible D gene (6 bases). This CDR3 is built from 14 residues. Per the germline V gene, CDR1 is LNHNV and CDR2 is YYDKDF (reference sequence). Trimming took off 1 base at V and 6 bases at J, with 12 bases between the two ends. CDR3 protein: CATSRAGGAPEAFF. The CDR3 coding sequence is TGTGCCACCAGCAGAGCTGGGGGCGCCCCTGAAGCTTTCTTT. The variable domain in full, completed from reference TRBV15 and TRBJ1-1, reads DAMVIQNPRYQVTQFGKPVTLSCSQTLNHNVMYWYQQKSSQAPKLLFHYYDKDFNNEADTPDNFQSRRPNTSFCFLDIRSPGLGDTAMYLCATSRAGGAPEAFFGQGTRLTVV.

Concerning this clone itself: A read error is likely, as this CDR3 ends without the conserved phenylalanine or tryptophan. The V and J genes are TRBV7-3 and TRBJ2-2; perhaps TRBD1 as D (6 bases). Germline values: CDR1 SGHTA, CDR2 FQGTGA. V was cut by 5 bases and J by 0 bases, with 13 bases left in between. The CDR3 runs 16 residues. Written as DNA, the CDR3 is TGTGCCAGCAGCCCACGGACAGCTTCGAACACCGGGGAGCTGTTTGTT. It codes for CASSPRTASNTGELFV.

The table lists this clone with a few counts. The chain couples TRBV7-9 to TRBJ1-4, with TRBD1 identical over 8 bases. The germline CDR1 and CDR2 sequences are SEHNR and FQNEAQ (reference sequence). The V segment lost 6 bases and the J segment 8 bases; nucleotides outside the gene matches: 11. The CDR3 consists of 15 residues. The CDR3 DNA reads as TGTGCCAGCAGTTACGGACAGGGAACCGTCGAAAAACTGTTTTTT. It specifies CASSYGQGTVEKLFF.

This clone was observed a few times. The chain uses TRBV28 and TRBJ1-2, with D unclear. The V gene lost 5 bases and the J gene lost 5 bases, with 15 bases spanning the gap. CDR3 size: 14 residues. Germline CDR1 is MDHEN and CDR2 is SYDVKM. The CDR3 DNA reads as TGTGCCAGCAGTGAACCGGGTCGCCCATATGGCTACACCTTC. Protein sequence: CASSEPGRPYGYTF.

This clone has more than one count but fewer than ten. The V gene is TRBV6-5, the J gene TRBJ2-7; TRBD2 aligns across 9 bases. V trimming: 4 bases; J trimming: 3 bases; junction bases outside the gene matches: 10. CDR1 and CDR2 from the germline V gene are MNHEY and SVGAGI. The CDR3 loop spans 16 amino acids. The CDR3 here is CASSSGSGRSGYEQYF. The CDR3 nucleotides are TGTGCCAGCAGTTCGGGCAGCGGGAGGTCCGGCTACGAGCAGTACTTC.

This clone was seen a handful of times. In DNA, the CDR3 is TGTGCCAGTATGGGCACCACCGGCTATGGCTACACCTTC. Translated: CASMGTTGYGYTF. The J gene is TRBJ1-2, the V gene TRBV19; unclear D gene. The ends were cut back, 7 bases at V and 4 bases at J, with 13 bases in the middle. Germline V lookup: CDR1 LNHDA, CDR2 SQIVND (reference sequence). The CDR3 sequence is 13 residues long.

The V call is TRBV29-1, the J call TRBJ2-7, with no clear D. The germline V gene encodes CDR1 SQVTM and CDR2 ANQGSEA. The CDR3 is made up of 12 amino acids. V was clipped by 4 bases and J by 0 bases, with 7 bases between them. DNA for the CDR3: TGCAGCGTTGCAAGGAGCTCCTACGAGCAGTACTTC. Protein: CSVARSSYEQYF.

The chain joins TRBV14 to TRBJ2-3; a weak D match, TRBD2 (5 bases). With 3 bases removed from V and 2 bases from J, the gap between germline ends came to 9 bases. Germline V gene lookup returns CDR1 SGHDN and CDR2 FVKESK. This CDR3 is built from 14 residues. The CDR3 bases are TGTGCCAGCAGCCACCGTAGCGTCACAGATACGCAGTATTTT. This gives the protein CASSHRSVTDTQYF.

This clone was detected many times. The genes are TRBV6-5 and TRBJ2-7, with 8 nucleotides matching TRBD2. This CDR3 region has 15 residues. Germline CDR1 and CDR2: MNHEY and SVGAGI. J gave up 5 bases and V 6 bases, and 12 bases lay outside the gene matches. The CDR3 is CASRGDGLAGNEQYF. CDR3 in DNA: TGTGCCAGCAGGGGCGATGGGCTAGCGGGTAACGAGCAGTACTTC.